The entry below gives a single T cell receptor (beta chain) sequence along with its context. Its antigen is unknown. The record has no base qualities; no much larger clone is one base away. The data were obtained in a study of blood T cell repertoires in COVID-19 (dated by TCRdb to 2018 to 2021). In the study overall: Samples covering the acute and convalescent phases of COVID-19 were provided by collaborators in the United States, Italy and Spain. The material from the prospective study consisted of cDNA or gDNA derived from T cells, B-cell-depleted T cells, or PBMCs. Deeply sampled blood TCRbeta repertoires from subjects exposed to, actively infected with, or recovered from COVID-19 were included in the dataset. The repertoires were made available in a free public database intended to serve as a resource for research on the immune response to SARS-CoV-2. The samples were drawn from two sources: the first 160 participants of the ongoing ImmuneRACE study, and approximately 1,300 subjects contributed by 6 global collaborators. A de-identified subject ID, COVID-19 status, age in years and sex were almost always included in the sample metadata. Where available, HLA class I and class II types were taken from metadata supplied by the sample provider and were not determined by assay-based typing.

TCRbeta CDR3 regions were amplified from genomic DNA by means of the immunoSEQ Assay, a bias-controlled multiplex PCR. The published analysis was carried out like this. The number of nucleated cells in each sample was estimated by amplification of reference gene primers within the assay. Sequence reads were collapsed and filtered to measure the absolute abundance of every unique TCRbeta CDR3 rearrangement. For each sample, productive Simpson clonality was calculated as the square root of Simpson's diversity index across productive rearrangements. What TCRdb holds here is the immuneACCESS table cut down to in-frame rearrangements. Part of the clones is not present; checked against another copy, under half of the missing clones reflect an unresolved V gene, and the others are unexplained. The V and J calls and clone size are taken from that table; D and trimming were inferred from the DNA. This sample has over 120,000 clones in its table, and approximately 84% of those were observed once. 4% of the sample goes to the ten largest clones.

Compared with germline, V lacks 0 bases and J lacks 7 bases; bases without a gene match: 2. The CDR3 has 15 amino acids, counting the end cysteine and phenylalanine. The read is trimmed to its CDR3 DNA, 45 bases read in frame from base 1. The germline V gene specifies SGHRS as CDR1 and YFSETQ as CDR2. Collaborating institutions collected whole blood in K2EDTA tubes following their own protocols. Collaborator samples were shipped for TCRbeta analysis as frozen whole blood, isolated PBMCs, or DNA extracted from either sample type. Overall study outcomes, separate from this receptor: The quantity of clinical and demographic metadata differed by source and by participant and was supplied without curation.

The source material was peripheral blood. The source is a woman aged 60 to 75 with acute or convalescent COVID-19. The receptor chain draws on TRBV5-1 and TRBJ2-1; TRBD2 lines up with 12 middle nucleotides. The nucleotide sequence reads TGCGCCAGCAGCTTGGGGACTAGCGGGAAAAATGAGCAGTTCTTC. It codes for CASSLGTSGKNEQFF.